Listed below are T cell receptor beta chains from one sample, sequenced in a study of lymphopenia after photon versus proton radiotherapy. Sequencing used immunoSEQ multiplex PCR; TCRdb keeps in-frame clones, though not all of them. The profile shows over 40,000 clones, approximately 92% of them singletons. The sample was peripheral blood, taken from a patient treated with photon-based radiotherapy. The receptor set was obtained from a woman in her thirties or forties with cholangiocarcinoma. CDR3s include the opening cysteine and the closing phenylalanine or tryptophan. The D gene is left open where the match is weak. Part of the rows lack a size; the others show once, few, many or a class for expanded clones.

v_call: TRBV19
clone_size: once
d_call: TRBD2
j_call: TRBJ2-5
cdr3_nt: TGTGCCAGTAGTATAGCGGTTGGGACTAGCGGGATGGGGACCCAGTACTTC
cdr3_aa: CASSIAVGTSGMGTQYF

v_call: TRBV10-3
clone_size: -
d_call: -
j_call: TRBJ2-2
cdr3_nt: TGTGCCATCAGGACGGACGGGAACACCGGGGAGCTGTTTTTT
cdr3_aa: CAIRTDGNTGELFF

v_call: TRBV5-6
clone_size: -
d_call: TRBD2
j_call: TRBJ2-7
cdr3_nt: TGTGCCAGCAGCATAACCAGCGGGAATAAGCCCTACGAGCAGTACTTC
cdr3_aa: CASSITSGNKPYEQYF

v_call: TRBV5-1
clone_size: -
d_call: -
j_call: TRBJ2-1
cdr3_nt: TGCGCCAGCAGCTTGGTTTACAGGCCCTCATACAATGAGCAGTTCTTC
cdr3_aa: CASSLVYRPSYNEQFF

v_call: TRBV4-1
clone_size: once
d_call: -
j_call: TRBJ2-7
cdr3_nt: TGCGCCAGCAGCCATACACCGGACTACTACGAGCAGTACTTC
cdr3_aa: CASSHTPDYYEQYF

v_call: TRBV10-3
clone_size: -
d_call: TRBD1
j_call: TRBJ2-7
cdr3_nt: TGTGCCATCAGTCCCGGGACAGGGGAAAACGAGCAGTACTTC
cdr3_aa: CAISPGTGENEQYF

v_call: TRBV5-5
clone_size: -
d_call: -
j_call: TRBJ1-6
cdr3_nt: TGTGCCAGCAGCCCTTCAACGCTCCTCTCCTATAATTCACCCCTCCACTTT
cdr3_aa: CASSPSTLLSYNSPLHF

v_call: TRBV7-8
clone_size: once
d_call: TRBD2
j_call: TRBJ2-1
cdr3_nt: TGTGCCAGCAGAGGGACTAGGTCTCCCTACAATGAGCAGTTCTTC
cdr3_aa: CASRGTRSPYNEQFF

v_call: TRBV10-3
clone_size: -
d_call: -
j_call: TRBJ2-3
cdr3_nt: TGTGCCATCAGTTTTGGGACGGACACAGATACGCAGTATTTT
cdr3_aa: CAISFGTDTDTQYF

v_call: TRBV10-3
clone_size: -
d_call: -
j_call: TRBJ1-3
cdr3_nt: TGTGCCATCAGCGACGGTAGTTCTGGAAACACCATATATTTT
cdr3_aa: CAISDGSSGNTIYF

v_call: TRBV29-1
clone_size: -
d_call: -
j_call: TRBJ2-3
cdr3_nt: TGCAGCGTAGAAGGTGACACAGATACGCAGTATTTT
cdr3_aa: CSVEGDTDTQYF

v_call: TRBV27
clone_size: once
d_call: -
j_call: TRBJ1-2
cdr3_nt: TGTGCCAGCAGTTTAGGTCCAGGCGGATTCTATGGCTACACCTTC
cdr3_aa: CASSLGPGGFYGYTF

v_call: TRBV5-5
clone_size: -
d_call: -
j_call: TRBJ2-7
cdr3_nt: TGTGCCAGCAGCCAAATGGGGTTAGTTACCTACGAGCAGTACTTC
cdr3_aa: CASSQMGLVTYEQYF

v_call: TRBV27
clone_size: -
d_call: -
j_call: TRBJ1-1
cdr3_nt: TGTGCCAGCAGTTTATCGCGAGTCAGGGGAGGAGCTTTCTTT
cdr3_aa: CASSLSRVRGGAFF

v_call: TRBV27
clone_size: -
d_call: -
j_call: TRBJ2-7
cdr3_nt: TGTGCCAGCAGTTTACTGGGACCCTCTTACGAGCAGTACTTC
cdr3_aa: CASSLLGPSYEQYF

v_call: TRBV6-5
clone_size: -
d_call: -
j_call: TRBJ1-2
cdr3_nt: TGTGCCAGCAGTTACGGACGGAGTAACTATGGCTACACCTTC
cdr3_aa: CASSYGRSNYGYTF

v_call: TRBV28
clone_size: -
d_call: -
j_call: TRBJ2-7
cdr3_nt: TGTGCCAGCAGCCAACTAGTACCCCACGAGCAGTACTTC
cdr3_aa: CASSQLVPHEQYF

v_call: TRBV14
clone_size: -
d_call: -
j_call: TRBJ2-2
cdr3_nt: TGTGCCAGCAGCCAAGAATCCGGGGAGCTGTTTTTT
cdr3_aa: CASSQESGELFF

v_call: TRBV14
clone_size: -
d_call: TRBD2
j_call: TRBJ2-7
cdr3_nt: TGTGCCAGCAGCCAAGATCCAGCGGGGGGCTACGAGCAGTACTTC
cdr3_aa: CASSQDPAGGYEQYF

v_call: TRBV30
clone_size: -
d_call: -
j_call: TRBJ1-5
cdr3_nt: TGTGCCTGGAGTGATGGTACAGGGAGGGATCAGCCCCAGCATTTT
cdr3_aa: CAWSDGTGRDQPQHF

v_call: TRBV15
clone_size: -
d_call: -
j_call: TRBJ1-2
cdr3_nt: TGTGCCACCAGCACAGAGATGTCAGGGGCTAACTATGGCTACACCTTC
cdr3_aa: CATSTEMSGANYGYTF

v_call: TRBV2
clone_size: -
d_call: TRBD1
j_call: TRBJ1-4
cdr3_nt: TGTGCCAGCAGGGGGGACAGTGCGGGTGAAAAACTGTTTTTT
cdr3_aa: CASRGDSAGEKLFF

v_call: TRBV2
clone_size: -
d_call: -
j_call: TRBJ1-4
cdr3_nt: TGTGCCAGCAGGACAGTGAATGAAAAACTGTTTTTT
cdr3_aa: CASRTVNEKLFF

v_call: TRBV9
clone_size: once
d_call: -
j_call: TRBJ2-7
cdr3_nt: TGTGCCAGCAGCGTAGGGACAGAGCCGTACGAGCAGTACTTC
cdr3_aa: CASSVGTEPYEQYF

v_call: TRBV9
clone_size: -
d_call: TRBD2
j_call: TRBJ2-7
cdr3_nt: TGTGCCAGCAGCCTTTTGCGGGAGGTCTCCTACGAGCAGTACTTC
cdr3_aa: CASSLLREVSYEQYF

v_call: TRBV6-1
clone_size: -
d_call: TRBD2
j_call: TRBJ2-7
cdr3_nt: TGTGCCAGCAGTGAGAGCGGGACCCTCCCTTACGAGCAGTACTTC
cdr3_aa: CASSESGTLPYEQYF

v_call: TRBV28
clone_size: -
d_call: -
j_call: TRBJ1-2
cdr3_nt: TGTGCCAGCAGCCTTGAGACGGTAAACTATGGCTACACCTTC
cdr3_aa: CASSLETVNYGYTF

v_call: TRBV19
clone_size: -
d_call: TRBD1
j_call: TRBJ1-2
cdr3_nt: TGTGCCAGTAGTACGGGGACAGTCTATGGCTACACCTTC
cdr3_aa: CASSTGTVYGYTF